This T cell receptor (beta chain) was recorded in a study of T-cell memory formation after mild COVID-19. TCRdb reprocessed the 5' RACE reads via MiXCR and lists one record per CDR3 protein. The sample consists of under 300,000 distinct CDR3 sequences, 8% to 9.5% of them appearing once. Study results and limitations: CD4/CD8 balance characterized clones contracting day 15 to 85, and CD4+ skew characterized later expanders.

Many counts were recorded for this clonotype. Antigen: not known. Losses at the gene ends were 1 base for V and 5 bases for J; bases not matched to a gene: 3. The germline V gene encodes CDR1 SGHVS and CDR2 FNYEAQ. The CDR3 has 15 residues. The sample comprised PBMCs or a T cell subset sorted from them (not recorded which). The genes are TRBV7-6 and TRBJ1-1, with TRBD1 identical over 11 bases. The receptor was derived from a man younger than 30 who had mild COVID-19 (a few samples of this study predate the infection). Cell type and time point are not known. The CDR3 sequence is CASSLDGTGGTEAFF. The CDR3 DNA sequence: TGTGCCAGCAGCTTAGATGGGACAGGGGGAACTGAAGCTTTCTTT.